This T cell receptor beta chain was observed in a study of blood T cell repertoires in COVID-19. Overall study context: The cDNA or gDNA used as material had been derived from T cells, B-cell-depleted T cells, or PBMCs.

Generated by immunoSEQ multiplex PCR, the TCRdb table keeps only in-frame clones and is missing some. The sample holds about 110,000 clones; almost 80% are singletons and the top ten take around 15%. The germline V gene encodes CDR1 MNHEY and CDR2 SVGAGI. Trimming cost V 5 bases and J 8 bases; bases outside gene matches: 10. The CDR3 consists of 15 residues. Sequenced material: peripheral blood. The chain couples TRBV6-5 to TRBJ2-1; 9 bases align to TRBD1. The TCR was taken from a woman aged 80 or over with active or convalescent COVID-19. CDR3 in amino acids: CASSPFRDRVYEQFF. Written as DNA, the CDR3 is TGTGCCAGCAGTCCATTCCGGGACAGGGTCTATGAGCAGTTCTTC.